This T cell receptor beta chain was documented in a study of T cells after yellow fever vaccination. About the study: When fractions had low cell numbers, they were prepared with SMART-Seq v4 Ultra Low Input. Findings and limits, study-wide: It was a small share of clonotypes that appeared in both CD4 and CD8 compartments.

The 5'RACE template-switching step produced TCR cDNA and added a universal primer site and UMIs. Each CDR3 protein gets one entry after TCRdb re-called the 5' RACE reads with MiXCR. The data contain 50,000 to 60,000 distinct CDR3 sequences, 5% to 8.5% of them singletons. Germline CDR1 reads MGHRA; CDR2 reads YSYEKL. The CDR3 totals 15 residues. V was clipped by 0 bases and J by 5 bases, with 10 bases between them. In this sample, this clonotype turned up a few times. The sequence was obtained from a man aged 18 to 30 who received the YFV17D yellow fever vaccine. The sequenced sample was CD8+ T cells not binding an NS4B(214-222) dextramer, sorted from PBMCs, obtained about 49 days after the first yellow fever vaccination. V usage is TRBV4-1 and J usage is TRBJ2-2, with a possible D match to TRBD1 (5 bases). CDR3 region: CASSQEYQGTGELFF. The DNA of the CDR3 is TGCGCCAGCAGCCAAGAGTATCAGGGAACCGGGGAGCTGTTTTTT.